This TCR beta chain appears in the sequencing data of a study of blood T cell repertoires in COVID-19. Libraries were prepared by immunoSEQ multiplex PCR; TCRdb keeps only in-frame clonotypes and omits some of them. In the table there are approximately 280,000 clones, 85% of which are singletons. This clone was counted a single time. Each participant's cohort was designated according to participant-reported clinical history. This CDR3 is 16 amino acids long. V lost 4 bases and J 0 bases, leaving 13 bases between the germline ends. Per germline, CDR1 LGHNA and CDR2 YNFKEQ. The receptor comes from a woman aged 50 to 60 who had recovered from COVID-19. The chain has TRBV4-2 and TRBJ2-1, with D uncertain. Source material: PBMCs or T cells enriched from blood (not recorded which). The chain's CDR3 is CASSPTTGISYNEQFF. In DNA form, the CDR3 reads TGTGCCAGCAGCCCGACGACGGGTATCTCCTACAATGAGCAGTTCTTC.